These 30 T cell receptor beta chains came from one sample sequenced in a study of beta chain features in type 1 diabetes (dated by TCRdb to the late 2010s). Libraries were prepared through the immunoSEQ multiplex PCR assay. The entire amount of isolated RNA was reverse transcribed using the High Capacity cDNA Reverse Transcription Kit, so the sequenced TCRB transcripts were expressed ones. Imported from immuneACCESS, the table was reduced by TCRdb to in-frame sequences with V and J called. These copies leave out some clones; in studies compared against another copy, an unresolved V gene accounts for under half, and the cause of the remainder is not known. The sample yields 310,000 or so clones; under 8.5% were counted once. Around 0.44% of the sample belongs to the ten largest clones. Sequencing input: central memory CD4+ T cells from blood. The receptors were sampled from a woman younger than 30 in good health.

This sequence joins TRBV5-6 and TRBJ2-5; TRBD1 agrees at 8 bases. CDR1 SGHDT and CDR2 YYEEEE come from the germline V gene. The CDR3 covers 14 residues. With 4 bases clipped from V and 1 base from J, the junction kept 3 bases outside the gene matches. The CDR3 DNA reads TGTGCCAGCAGCCGCGACAGGGGCCAAGAGACCCAGTACTTC. It encodes CASSRDRGQETQYF.

The rearrangement uses TRBV7-6 and TRBJ2-5; no firm D call. CDR1 and CDR2 from the germline V gene are SGHVS and FNYEAQ. Trimming cost V 1 base and J 3 bases, with 12 bases left between them. The CDR3 is 15 residues long. The CDR3 bases are TGTGCCAGCAGCTTAGGACTCTCGTACGAAGAGACCCAGTACTTC. It is translated as CASSLGLSYEETQYF.

This chain connects TRBV9 to TRBJ2-7; D is tentatively TRBD1 or TRBD2 (5 bases each). V lost 2 bases and J 1 base, leaving 10 bases between the germline ends. In germline, CDR1 is SGDLS, CDR2 YYNGEE. The length of the CDR3 is 14 residues. CDR3 in DNA: TGTGCCAGCAGCGTCCGGGACGGTTCCTACGAGCAGTACTTC. Its translation is CASSVRDGSYEQYF. Filled out from reference TRBV9 and TRBJ2-7, the complete variable domain reads DSGVTQTPKHLITATGQRVTLRCSPRSGDLSVYWYQQSLDQGLQFLIQYYNGEERAKGNILERFSAQQFPDLHSELNLSSLELGDSALYFCASSVRDGSYEQYFGPGTRLTVT.

V and J are TRBV2 and TRBJ2-2, with TRBD2 as a possible D gene (6 bases). CDR3 length equals 14 residues. Germline CDR1 SNHLY, CDR2 FYNNEI. V lost 6 bases, J lost 4 bases, and 12 bases lay in between. This chain's CDR3 is CASRRLVSTGELFF. The CDR3 nucleotides read TGTGCCAGCAGGAGACTAGTGAGCACCGGGGAGCTGTTTTTT.

This clone was detected many times. The chain is built from TRBV7-8 and TRBJ2-3; TRBD2 is a possible D gene (6 bases). Per the germline V gene, CDR1 is SGHVS and CDR2 is FQNEAQ. V was cut by 2 bases and J by 1 base, with 13 bases left in between. The CDR3 runs 16 residues. The CDR3 DNA follows: TGTGCCAGCAGCTTATCGGCGGGGCACGGCACAGATACGCAGTATTTT. Protein sequence: CASSLSAGHGTDTQYF.

V usage is TRBV27 and J usage is TRBJ1-5; 8 bases match TRBD1. From germline, CDR1 is MNHEY and CDR2 SMNVEV (reference sequence). V lost 5 bases to trimming and J lost 2 bases; unmatched junction nucleotides: 8. The CDR3 covers 16 residues. The CDR3: CASSAHGQGGNQPQHF. As DNA, the CDR3 is TGTGCCAGCAGTGCGCATGGACAGGGTGGCAATCAGCCCCAGCATTTT.

This clone came up a few times. The chain is built from TRBV15 and TRBJ2-2; 11 bases line up with TRBD1. Trimming took 6 bases from V and 5 from J; bases not matched to a gene: 8. This CDR3 spans 16 amino acids. Germline-derived CDR1 and CDR2 are LNHNV and YYDKDF (reference sequence). The CDR3 here is CATSQGQGARTGELFF. CDR3 nucleotide sequence: TGTGCCACCAGTCAAGGACAGGGGGCGCGAACCGGGGAGCTGTTTTTT. The variable domain in full, with the rest retrieved from reference TRBV15 and TRBJ2-2, is DAMVIQNPRYQVTQFGKPVTLSCSQTLNHNVMYWYQQKSSQAPKLLFHYYDKDFNNEADTPDNFQSRRPNTSFCFLDIRSPGLGDTAMYLCATSQGQGARTGELFFGEGSRLTVL.

This clone has only a few counts. The genes are TRBV6-1 and TRBJ2-1; 7 nucleotides agree with TRBD2. This CDR3 comprises 14 residues. V lost 7 bases and J lost 7; bases outside the gene matches: 10. Germline V CDR1 and CDR2: MNHNS, SASEGT. The CDR3 reads CASTAWRERNEQFF. The CDR3 bases are TGTGCCAGCACCGCCTGGCGGGAGCGGAATGAGCAGTTCTTC.

In this sample, this clone turned up a few times. V and J are TRBV5-1 and TRBJ2-7; 8 nucleotides line up with TRBD2. CDR3 size: 13 residues. Germline V gene lookup returns CDR1 SGHRS and CDR2 YFSETQ. V lost 7 bases, J lost 5 bases, and 8 bases stayed unmatched. CDR3 DNA sequence: TGCGCCAGCGATAGCGGGAATGCGGACGAGCAGTACTTC. As protein: CASDSGNADEQYF.

This clone came up a few times. The chain uses TRBV7-3 and TRBJ2-7; D gene unclear. V was shortened by 3 bases and J by 4 bases, with 10 bases between the two germline ends. The germline V gene encodes CDR1 SGHTA and CDR2 FQGTGA. The CDR3 has 13 residues. The CDR3 loop reads CASSFGHQYEQYF. Written as DNA, the CDR3 is TGTGCCAGCAGCTTTGGGCACCAATACGAGCAGTACTTC.

The J gene is TRBJ2-2, the V gene TRBV7-9; 8 bases match TRBD2. Germline CDR1 reads SEHNR; CDR2 reads FQNEAQ (reference sequence). The CDR3 totals 14 residues. With V trimmed by 6 bases and J by 7 bases, 7 bases remained unmatched. The CDR3 coding sequence is TGTGCCAGCAGTCCCGGCGGGAGGATCGGGGAGCTGTTTTTT. Amino acid sequence: CASSPGGRIGELFF. Supplemented by reference TRBV7-9 and TRBJ2-2, the full variable domain reads DTGVSQNPRHKITKRGQNVTFRCDPISEHNRLYWYRQTLGQGPEFLTYFQNEAQLEKSRLLSDRFSAERPKGSFSTLEIQRTEQGDSAMYLCASSPGGRIGELFFGEGSRLTVL.

This clone was seen more than once but under ten times. Other DNA sequences in the sample encode the same CDR3. The rearrangement links TRBV12-5 to TRBJ2-5; D may be TRBD1 (6 bases). This CDR3 has 14 residues. The V end was cut by 6 bases, the J end by 6 bases, with 17 bases between. CDR1 and CDR2 (germline): LGHNT, FRNRAP. The CDR3 region has the DNA TGTGCTAGTGGGCCCGGGGAGTGGGGGCAGACCCAGTACTTC. It is translated as CASGPGEWGQTQYF. The full variable domain, completed using reference TRBV12-5 and TRBJ2-5, is DARVTQTPRHKVTEMGQEVTMRCQPILGHNTVFWYRQTMMQGLELLAYFRNRAPLDDSGMPKDRFSAEMPDATLATLKIQPSEPRDSAVYFCASGPGEWGQTQYFGPGTRLLVL.

The chain uses TRBV28 and TRBJ1-2; D is perhaps TRBD1 (5 bases). The CDR3 totals 12 residues. Germline assignment: CDR1 MDHEN and CDR2 SYDVKM. V dropped 10 bases and J dropped 4 bases, with 13 bases sitting between them. The CDR3: CAIQALVYGYTF. The CDR3 nucleotides read TGTGCCATACAGGCTCTCGTCTATGGCTACACCTTC.

At least ten counts were recorded for this clone. The chain recombines TRBV5-6 with TRBJ2-4; TRBD2 matches 10 bases. CDR1 is SGHDT, CDR2 YYEEEE, per germline. Trimming took 4 bases from V and 6 from J; bases not matched to a gene: 13. The CDR3 totals 17 residues. The DNA for the CDR3 is TGTGCCAGCAGCCCCATTGCAAAGGGACTAGCGAGAAACATTCAGTACTTC. Translated, it gives CASSPIAKGLARNIQYF.

V and J are TRBV28 and TRBJ1-3; D gene uncertain. The length of the CDR3 is 13 residues. The V gene lost 10 bases and the J gene lost 4 bases, with 14 bases spanning the gap. The germline V gene encodes CDR1 MDHEN and CDR2 SYDVKM. CDR3 DNA: TGTGCCATCGGACCTTCCCTCGGAAACACCATATATTTT. As protein: CAIGPSLGNTIYF.

The chain couples TRBV18 to TRBJ1-4, with TRBD1 matching 8 bases. CDR1 KGHSH and CDR2 LQKENI come from the germline V gene. Unmatched junction bases numbered 5, after V lost 6 bases and J lost 8 bases. The CDR3 loop spans 13 amino acids. CDR3 residues: CASSRGQGEKLFF. CDR3 bases: TGTGCCAGCTCGCGCGGACAGGGAGAAAAACTGTTTTTT.

This clone was seen a handful of times. V and J are TRBV7-2 and TRBJ1-1, with a possible D match to TRBD1 (5 bases). Germline V gene lookup returns CDR1 SGHTA and CDR2 FQGNSA. This CDR3 contains 16 residues. V was trimmed by 3 bases and J by 3 bases, leaving 17 bases between them. DNA for the CDR3: TGTGCCAGCAGCTTGGGACGGGGAAAGGGGCACACTGAAGCTTTCTTT. Its translation: CASSLGRGKGHTEAFF.

This clone appeared a few times. V usage is TRBV15 and J usage is TRBJ2-2, with a possible D match to TRBD2 (6 bases). The V end was cut by 0 bases, the J end by 7 bases, with 21 bases between. The CDR3 spans 18 residues. Looked up from germline, CDR1 is LNHNV and CDR2 is YYDKDF (reference sequence). The CDR3 bases are TGTGCCACCAGCAGAGATCGGTACGGGGGTCGGACCAGCGGGGAGCTGTTTTTT. This gives the protein CATSRDRYGGRTSGELFF.

The CDR3 region has the DNA TGTGCCAGCACGGCGGGCGCCTATGGCTACACCTTC. It translates to CASTAGAYGYTF. The chain links TRBV6-1 to TRBJ1-2; D is ambiguous. Looked up from germline, CDR1 is MNHNS and CDR2 is SASEGT. The CDR3 loop spans 12 amino acids. V was cut by 7 bases and J by 4 bases, with 10 bases left in between.

The gene calls are TRBV28 and TRBJ2-7; 9 nucleotides align to TRBD2. J gave up 5 bases and V 6 bases, and 8 bases lay outside the gene matches. The CDR3 totals 14 residues. CDR1 and CDR2 (germline): MDHEN, SYDVKM. CDR3 nucleotide sequence: TGTGCCAGCAGGATAGCGGGAGTGGCCCACGAGCAGTACTTC. Translation: CASRIAGVAHEQYF.

The J gene is TRBJ2-2, the V gene TRBV19, with D possibly being TRBD1 (6 bases). Germline CDR1 is LNHDA and CDR2 is SQIVND (reference sequence). Deletions cut 6 bases from V and 1 base from J, with 9 bases between. This CDR3 is 14 amino acids long. CDR3 region: CASRRGQNTGELFF. CDR3 nucleotide sequence: TGTGCCAGTAGACGGGGACAGAACACCGGGGAGCTGTTTTTT.

V gene TRBV13 combines with J gene TRBJ2-7; 11 positions agree with TRBD2. With 3 bases clipped from V and 2 bases from J, the junction kept 6 bases outside the gene matches. The CDR3 covers 16 residues. The V gene's germline CDR1 is PRHDT and CDR2 FYEKMQ (reference sequence). CDR3 DNA: TGTGCCAGCAGCTTTAGCGGGAGGGCCCTCACCTACGAGCAGTACTTC. It translates to CASSFSGRALTYEQYF.

This clone was seen more than once but under ten times. The gene calls are TRBV6-5 and TRBJ2-3; D gene ambiguous. Trimming took off 6 bases at V and 2 bases at J, with 12 bases between the two ends. The CDR3 loop spans 14 amino acids. The germline V gene encodes CDR1 MNHEY and CDR2 SVGAGI. For the CDR3, the DNA is TGTGCCAGCAGAGAGCTAGGACCCACAGATACGCAGTATTTT. Amino acids: CASRELGPTDTQYF.

The rearrangement uses TRBV5-6 and TRBJ2-3; D is perhaps TRBD1 (5 bases). Trimming removed 2 bases at V and 6 bases at J, with 16 bases between. CDR1 and CDR2 from the germline V gene are SGHDT and YYEEEE. CDR3 length: 15 amino acids. Here the CDR3 DNA reads TGTGCCAGCAGCTTAAAGCTAAGGGGTGGTGATACGCAGTATTTT. Translated, it gives CASSLKLRGGDTQYF.

V and J are TRBV6-5 and TRBJ2-7; 7 bases agree with TRBD1. The CDR3 has 16 amino acids. In germline, CDR1 is MNHEY, CDR2 SVGAGI. The trim removed 0 bases at V and 1 base at J, leaving 6 bases unmatched. For the CDR3, the DNA is TGTGCCAGCAGTTACTCGACAGGGAAGGCGTCCTACGAGCAGTACTTC. The encoded protein is CASSYSTGKASYEQYF.

The gene calls are TRBV6-5 and TRBJ1-2, with 7 bases identical to TRBD1. This CDR3 is built from 15 residues. Germline CDR1 and CDR2: MNHEY and SVGAGI. The V segment lost 0 bases and the J segment 8 bases; nucleotides outside the gene matches: 9. The CDR3 sequence is CASSYSATGYEGYTF. The CDR3 nucleotides read TGTGCCAGCAGTTACTCGGCGACAGGGTATGAAGGCTACACCTTC.

This clone was detected a few times. This chain connects TRBV4-3 to TRBJ2-1; 10 nucleotides match TRBD2. This CDR3 region has 15 residues. Unmatched junction bases numbered 6, after V lost 2 bases and J lost 8 bases. Germline V gene data show CDR1 as LGHNA and CDR2 as YSLEER. CDR3 amino acids: CASSQLAGGSHEQFF. CDR3 sequence (DNA): TGCGCCAGCAGCCAATTAGCGGGAGGATCCCATGAGCAGTTCTTC.

This clone was recorded a few times. The rearrangement joins TRBV13 to TRBJ2-2, with a tentative D call TRBD2 (5 bases). CDR3 size: 14 residues. Germline V gives CDR1 PRHDT, CDR2 FYEKMQ (reference sequence). V gave up 0 bases and J gave up 7 bases, with 9 bases separating them. In DNA, the CDR3 is TGTGCCAGCAGCTTAGGCGGGAAGATCGGGGAGCTGTTTTTT. It translates to CASSLGGKIGELFF.

The chain couples TRBV7-3 to TRBJ1-1, with no clear D. The V end lost 5 bases, the J end lost 1 base, and 8 bases lay between the germline ends. The CDR3 length is 13 residues. Germline-derived CDR1 and CDR2 are SGHTA and FQGTGA. The CDR3 region is CASSATRNTEAFF. CDR3 bases: TGTGCCAGCAGCGCCACAAGGAACACTGAAGCTTTCTTT.

This clone showed up just a few times. The rearrangement uses TRBV18 and TRBJ1-1; D is unresolved. CDR3 length: 14 amino acids. V lost 3 bases and J lost 1, with 9 bases in between. The germline gives CDR1 KGHSH, CDR2 LQKENI. The CDR3 is CASSPDGRNTEAFF. The CDR3 region has the DNA TGTGCCAGCTCACCGGACGGGAGGAACACTGAAGCTTTCTTT.